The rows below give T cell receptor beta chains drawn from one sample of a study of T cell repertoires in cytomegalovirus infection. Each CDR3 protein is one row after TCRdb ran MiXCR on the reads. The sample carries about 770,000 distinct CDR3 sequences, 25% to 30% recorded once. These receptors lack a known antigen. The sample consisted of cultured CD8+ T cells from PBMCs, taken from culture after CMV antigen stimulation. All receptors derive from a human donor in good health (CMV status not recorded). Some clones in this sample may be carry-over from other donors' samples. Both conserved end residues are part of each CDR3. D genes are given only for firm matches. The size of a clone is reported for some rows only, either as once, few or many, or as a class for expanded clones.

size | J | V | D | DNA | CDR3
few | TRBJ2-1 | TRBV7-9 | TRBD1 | TGTGCCAGCAGCACGGACAGGGGGCGCCATGAGCAGTTCTTC | CASSTDRGRHEQFF
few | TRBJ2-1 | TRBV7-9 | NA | TGTGCCAGCAGAAATAGTCAGGGATTCAATGAGCAGTTCTTC | CASRNSQGFNEQFF
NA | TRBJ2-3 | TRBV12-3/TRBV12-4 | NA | TGTGCCAGCGGTGGGTATGCATCTGGCACAGATACGCAGTATTTT | CASGGYASGTDTQYF
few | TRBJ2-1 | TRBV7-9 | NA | TGTGCCAGCACCCTAGGGGGGGCCCCCTACAATGAGCAGTTCTTC | CASTLGGAPYNEQFF
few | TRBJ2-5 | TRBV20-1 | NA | TGCAGTGCTGGACCTCTGAGGGGGTCGGGAGAGACCCAGTACTTC | CSAGPLRGSGETQYF
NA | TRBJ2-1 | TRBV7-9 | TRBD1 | TGTGCCAGCAGCTTCGGACAGGGTGAAGTCGATGAGCAGTTCTTC | CASSFGQGEVDEQFF
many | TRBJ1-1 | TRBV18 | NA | TGTGCCAGCTCACCCGGACGGACAGCGAACACTGAAGCTTTCTTT | CASSPGRTANTEAFF
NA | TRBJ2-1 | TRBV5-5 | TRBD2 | TGTGCCAGCAGCTTGTCGGGGGGTGGGTGGTTCTTC | CASSLSGGGWFF
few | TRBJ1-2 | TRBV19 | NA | TGTGCCAGCGAAGGGGAAGACTATGGCTACACCTTC | CASEGEDYGYTF
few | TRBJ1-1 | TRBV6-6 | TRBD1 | TGTGCCAGCATCCTGAGGACAGGAGTGAACACTGAAGCTTTCTTT | CASILRTGVNTEAFF